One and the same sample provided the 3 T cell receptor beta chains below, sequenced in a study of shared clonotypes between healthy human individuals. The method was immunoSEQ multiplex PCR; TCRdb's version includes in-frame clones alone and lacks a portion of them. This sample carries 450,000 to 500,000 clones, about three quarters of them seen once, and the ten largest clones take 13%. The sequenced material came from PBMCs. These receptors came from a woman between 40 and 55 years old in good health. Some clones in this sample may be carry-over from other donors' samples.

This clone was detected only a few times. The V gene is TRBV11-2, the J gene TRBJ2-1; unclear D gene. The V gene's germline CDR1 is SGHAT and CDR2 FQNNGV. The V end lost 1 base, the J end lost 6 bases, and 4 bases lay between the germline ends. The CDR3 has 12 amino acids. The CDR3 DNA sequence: TGTGCCAGCAGCTTAGTCGGCAATGAGCAGTTCTTC. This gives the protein CASSLVGNEQFF. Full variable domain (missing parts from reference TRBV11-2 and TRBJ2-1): EAGVAQSPRYKIIEKRQSVAFWCNPISGHATLYWYQQILGQGPKLLIQFQNNGVVDDSQLPKDRFSAERLKGVDSTLKIQPAKLEDSAVYLCASSLVGNEQFFGPGTRLTVL.

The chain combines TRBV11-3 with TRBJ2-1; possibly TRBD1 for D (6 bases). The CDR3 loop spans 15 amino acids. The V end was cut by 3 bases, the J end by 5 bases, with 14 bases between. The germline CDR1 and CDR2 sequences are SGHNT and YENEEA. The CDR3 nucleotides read TGTGCCAGCAGCTTGACCCCAAGGGGGAACAATGAGCAGTTCTTC. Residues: CASSLTPRGNNEQFF.

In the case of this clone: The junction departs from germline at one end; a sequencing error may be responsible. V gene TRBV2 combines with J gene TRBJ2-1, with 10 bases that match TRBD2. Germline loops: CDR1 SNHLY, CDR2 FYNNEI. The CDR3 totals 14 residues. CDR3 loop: CASSEAGGPGNEFF. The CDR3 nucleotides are TGTGCCAGCAGCGAAGCGGGAGGGCCTGGGAACGAGTTCTTC.